This section outlines one T cell receptor beta chain sequence together with its context. The entry originates in a study of cytomegalovirus exposure and HLA in healthy donors. The protocol was immunoSEQ multiplex PCR, while the TCRdb copy is restricted to in-frame clones and leaves out a portion. Of approximately 98,000 clones listed, 70% to 85% are singletons. CDR3 length: 16 residues. The germline CDR1 and CDR2 sequences are MNHNS and SASEGT. Trimming removed 0 bases from V and 0 bases from J, with 11 bases in between. The chain uses TRBV6-1 and TRBJ1-2; D is possibly TRBD1 (6 bases). The receptor comes from a woman between 18 and 30 years old in good health and CMV-seronegative. Sequences were obtained from PBMCs. The CDR3 nucleotides are TGTGCCAGCAGTGAAGCGGGCAGGACAGCTAACTATGGCTACACCTTC. Protein: CASSEAGRTANYGYTF.